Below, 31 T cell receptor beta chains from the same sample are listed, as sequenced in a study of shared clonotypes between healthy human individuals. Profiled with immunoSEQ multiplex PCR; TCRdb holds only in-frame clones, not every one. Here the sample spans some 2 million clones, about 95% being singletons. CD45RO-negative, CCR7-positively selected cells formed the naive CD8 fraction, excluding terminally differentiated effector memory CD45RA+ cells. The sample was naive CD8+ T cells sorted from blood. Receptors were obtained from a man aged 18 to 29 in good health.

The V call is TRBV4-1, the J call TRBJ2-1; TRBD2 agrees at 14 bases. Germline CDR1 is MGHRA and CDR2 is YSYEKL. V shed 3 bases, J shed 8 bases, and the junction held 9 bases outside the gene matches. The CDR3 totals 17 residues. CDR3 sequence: CASSHGTSGGYWDEQFF. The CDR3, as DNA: TGCGCCAGCAGCCACGGGACTAGCGGGGGATACTGGGATGAGCAGTTCTTC.

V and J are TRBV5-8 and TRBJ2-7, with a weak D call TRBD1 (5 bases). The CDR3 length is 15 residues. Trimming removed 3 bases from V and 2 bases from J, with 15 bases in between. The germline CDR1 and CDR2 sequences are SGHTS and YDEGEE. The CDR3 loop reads CASSSRSGHTYEQYF. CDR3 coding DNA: TGTGCCAGCAGCTCACGCTCCGGACATACCTACGAGCAGTACTTC.

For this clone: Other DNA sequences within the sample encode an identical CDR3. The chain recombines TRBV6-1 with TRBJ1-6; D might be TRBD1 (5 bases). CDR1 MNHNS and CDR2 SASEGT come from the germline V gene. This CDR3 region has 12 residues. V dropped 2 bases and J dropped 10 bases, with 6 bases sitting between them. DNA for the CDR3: TGTGCCAGCAGTGAACAGGGCTCACCCCTCCACTTT. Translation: CASSEQGSPLHF.

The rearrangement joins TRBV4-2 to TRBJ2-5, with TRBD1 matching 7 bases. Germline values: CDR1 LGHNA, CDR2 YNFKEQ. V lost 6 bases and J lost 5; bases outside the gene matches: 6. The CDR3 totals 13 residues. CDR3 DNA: TGTGCCAGCAGTCGTGACAGGGAGGAGACCCAGTACTTC. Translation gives CASSRDREETQYF.

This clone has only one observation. The DNA of the CDR3 is TGTGCCTGGAGTGTTTCGTGGGGTACGCAGTATTTT. It translates to CAWSVSWGTQYF. The chain joins TRBV30 to TRBJ2-3, with no clear D. Germline V gene lookup returns CDR1 GTSNPN and CDR2 SVGIG (reference sequence). V was cut by 0 bases and J by 8 bases, with 9 bases left in between. The CDR3 sequence is 12 residues long. The whole variable domain, remainder taken from reference TRBV30 and TRBJ2-3, is SQTIHQWPATLVQPVGSPLSLECTVEGTSNPNLYWYRQAAGRGLQLLFYSVGIGQISSEVPQNLSASRPQDRQFILSSKKLLLSDSGFYLCAWSVSWGTQYFGPGTRLTVL.

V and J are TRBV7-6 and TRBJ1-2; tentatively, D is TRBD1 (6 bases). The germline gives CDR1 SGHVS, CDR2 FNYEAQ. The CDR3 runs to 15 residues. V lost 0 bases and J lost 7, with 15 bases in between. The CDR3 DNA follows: TGTGCCAGCAGCTTAGCGCTCGACAGGCTTTTTGGCTACACCTTC. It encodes CASSLALDRLFGYTF.

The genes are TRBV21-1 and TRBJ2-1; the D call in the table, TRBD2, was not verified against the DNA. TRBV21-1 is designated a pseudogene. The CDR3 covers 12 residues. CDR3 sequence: CANAGGYNEQFF. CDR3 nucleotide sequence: TGTGCCAACGCGGGGGGCTACAATGAGCAGTTCTTC.

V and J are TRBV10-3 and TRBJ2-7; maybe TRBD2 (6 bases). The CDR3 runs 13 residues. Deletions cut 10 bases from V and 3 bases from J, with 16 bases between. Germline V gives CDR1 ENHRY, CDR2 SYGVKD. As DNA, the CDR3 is TGTGCCAGTTCCTCGGAGGGAATCTACGAGCAGTACTTC. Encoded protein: CASSSEGIYEQYF.

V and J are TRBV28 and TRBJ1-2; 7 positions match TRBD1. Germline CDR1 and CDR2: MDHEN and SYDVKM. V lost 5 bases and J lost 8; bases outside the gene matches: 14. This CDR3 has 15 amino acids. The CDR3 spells CASSPDTTGWWGYTF. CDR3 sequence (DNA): TGTGCCAGCAGTCCCGACACGACAGGGTGGTGGGGCTACACCTTC.

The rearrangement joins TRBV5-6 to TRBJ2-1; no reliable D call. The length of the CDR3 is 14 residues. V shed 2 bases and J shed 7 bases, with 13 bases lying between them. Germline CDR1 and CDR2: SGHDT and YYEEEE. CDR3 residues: CASSLGVLINEQFF. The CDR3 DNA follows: TGTGCCAGCAGCTTAGGAGTTCTGATTAATGAGCAGTTCTTC.

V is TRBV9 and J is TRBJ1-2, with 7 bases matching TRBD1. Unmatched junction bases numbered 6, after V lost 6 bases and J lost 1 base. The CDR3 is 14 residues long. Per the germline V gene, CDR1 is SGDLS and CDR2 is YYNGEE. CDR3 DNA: TGTGCCAGCACCGAGGCAGGGGGTAACTATGGCTACACCTTC. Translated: CASTEAGGNYGYTF.

CDR3 sequence reads: CASSVADVPYEQYF. DNA for the CDR3: TGTGCCAGCAGCGTAGCAGACGTCCCCTACGAGCAGTACTTC. The rearrangement joins TRBV9 to TRBJ2-7; the D is unclear. V was cut by 0 bases and J by 2 bases, with 9 bases left in between. The CDR3 is made up of 14 amino acids. The germline V gene encodes CDR1 SGDLS and CDR2 YYNGEE.

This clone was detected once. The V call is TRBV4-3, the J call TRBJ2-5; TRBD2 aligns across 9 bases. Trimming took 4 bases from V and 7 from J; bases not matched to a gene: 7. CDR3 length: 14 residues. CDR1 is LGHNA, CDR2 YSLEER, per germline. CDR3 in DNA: TGCGCCAGCAGCCCGGGACTAGCTTCGGGGACCCAGTACTTC. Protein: CASSPGLASGTQYF.

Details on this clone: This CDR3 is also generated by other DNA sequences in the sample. CDR3 protein: CASSLASGGTYNEQFF. In nucleotides, the CDR3 is TGCGCCAGCAGCTTGGCTAGCGGGGGGACTTACAATGAGCAGTTCTTC. V is TRBV5-1 and J is TRBJ2-1, with TRBD2 matching over 11 bases. The CDR3 is 16 amino acids. Trimming took 0 bases from V and 4 from J; bases not matched to a gene: 3. Germline CDR1 is SGHRS and CDR2 is YFSETQ. The full variable domain, rest sourced from reference TRBV5-1 and TRBJ2-1, is KAGVTQTPRYLIKTRGQQVTLSCSPISGHRSVSWYQQTPGQGLQFLFEYFSETQRNKGNFPGRFSGRQFSNSRSEMNVSTLELGDSALYLCASSLASGGTYNEQFFGPGTRLTVL.

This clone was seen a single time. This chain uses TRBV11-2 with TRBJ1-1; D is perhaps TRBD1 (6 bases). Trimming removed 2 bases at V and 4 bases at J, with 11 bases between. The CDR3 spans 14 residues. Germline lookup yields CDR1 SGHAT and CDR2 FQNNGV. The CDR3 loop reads CASSLPRGSTEAFF. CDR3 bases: TGTGCCAGCAGCTTACCCAGGGGTTCCACTGAAGCTTTCTTT.

The CDR3, as DNA: TGCGCCAGCAGCCGTGGGACAGGGCCGTTTCGGGTCGAGCAGTACTTC. Translation gives CASSRGTGPFRVEQYF. This chain links TRBV5-1 with TRBJ2-7; TRBD1 aligns across 9 bases. The germline CDR1 and CDR2 sequences are SGHRS and YFSETQ. The V segment lost 4 bases and the J segment 6 bases; nucleotides outside the gene matches: 14. The CDR3 loop spans 16 amino acids. Full variable domain (remainder filled in from reference TRBV5-1 and TRBJ2-7): KAGVTQTPRYLIKTRGQQVTLSCSPISGHRSVSWYQQTPGQGLQFLFEYFSETQRNKGNFPGRFSGRQFSNSRSEMNVSTLELGDSALYLCASSRGTGPFRVEQYFGPGTRLTVT.

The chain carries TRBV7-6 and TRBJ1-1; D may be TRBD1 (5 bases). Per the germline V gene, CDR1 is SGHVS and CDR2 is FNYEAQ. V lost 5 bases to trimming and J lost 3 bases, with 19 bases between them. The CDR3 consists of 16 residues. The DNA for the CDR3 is TGTGCCAGCAGCCCAGGGAGCGGGGGGGAATACACTGAAGCTTTCTTT. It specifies CASSPGSGGEYTEAFF.

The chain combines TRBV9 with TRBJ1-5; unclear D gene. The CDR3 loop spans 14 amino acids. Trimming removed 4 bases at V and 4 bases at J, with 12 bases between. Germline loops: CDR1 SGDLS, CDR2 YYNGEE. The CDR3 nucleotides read TGTGCCAGCAGCATAGACGGATTAAATCAGCCCCAGCATTTT. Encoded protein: CASSIDGLNQPQHF.

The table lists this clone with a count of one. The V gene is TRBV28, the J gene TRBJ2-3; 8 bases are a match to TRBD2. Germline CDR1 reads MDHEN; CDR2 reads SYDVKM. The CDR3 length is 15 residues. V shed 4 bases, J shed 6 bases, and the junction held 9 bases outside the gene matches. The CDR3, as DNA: TGTGCCAGCAGTTACCCCGCAGCGGGGGAGGATACGCAGTATTTT. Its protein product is CASSYPAAGEDTQYF.

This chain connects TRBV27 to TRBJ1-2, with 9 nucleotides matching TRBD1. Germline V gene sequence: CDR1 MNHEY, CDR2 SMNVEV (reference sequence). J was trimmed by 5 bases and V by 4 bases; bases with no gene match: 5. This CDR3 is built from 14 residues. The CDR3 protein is CASSSTGGSYGYTF. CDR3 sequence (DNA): TGTGCCAGCAGTTCCACAGGGGGCTCTTATGGCTACACCTTC.

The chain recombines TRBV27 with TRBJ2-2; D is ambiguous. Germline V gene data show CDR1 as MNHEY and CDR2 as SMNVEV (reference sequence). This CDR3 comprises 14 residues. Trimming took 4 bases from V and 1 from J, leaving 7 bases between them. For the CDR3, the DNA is TGTGCCAGCAGTTACCAGGAGAACACCGGGGAGCTGTTTTTT. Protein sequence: CASSYQENTGELFF.

The CDR3 sequence: CASSLPSRGQVNTGELFF. CDR3 coding DNA: TGCGCCAGCAGCCTCCCTAGTCGGGGACAGGTTAACACCGGGGAGCTGTTTTTT. The gene calls are TRBV4-1 and TRBJ2-2; 8 positions agree with TRBD1. Germline CDR1 reads MGHRA; CDR2 reads YSYEKL. Trimming at V came to 4 bases and at J to 2 bases, leaving 12 bases not matched to a gene. CDR3 length: 18 amino acids.

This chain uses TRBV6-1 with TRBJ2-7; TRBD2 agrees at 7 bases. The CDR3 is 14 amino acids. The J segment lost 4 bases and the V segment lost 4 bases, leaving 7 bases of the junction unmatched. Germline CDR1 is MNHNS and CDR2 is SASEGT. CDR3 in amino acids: CASSAGEGFYEQYF. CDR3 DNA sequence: TGTGCCAGCAGTGCGGGGGAGGGCTTTTACGAGCAGTACTTC.

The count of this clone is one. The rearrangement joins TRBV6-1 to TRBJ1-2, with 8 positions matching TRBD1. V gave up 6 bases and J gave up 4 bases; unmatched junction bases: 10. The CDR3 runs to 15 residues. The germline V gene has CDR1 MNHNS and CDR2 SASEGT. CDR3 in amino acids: CASSDSRDRLYGYTF. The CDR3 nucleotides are TGTGCCAGCAGCGATTCCCGGGACAGGCTCTATGGCTACACCTTC.

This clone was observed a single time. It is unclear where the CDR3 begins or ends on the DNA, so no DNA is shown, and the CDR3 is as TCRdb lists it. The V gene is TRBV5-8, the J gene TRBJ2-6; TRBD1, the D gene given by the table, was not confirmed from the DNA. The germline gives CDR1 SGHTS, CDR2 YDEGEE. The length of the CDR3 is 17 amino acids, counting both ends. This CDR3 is CASSFGQGLSGANVLTF.

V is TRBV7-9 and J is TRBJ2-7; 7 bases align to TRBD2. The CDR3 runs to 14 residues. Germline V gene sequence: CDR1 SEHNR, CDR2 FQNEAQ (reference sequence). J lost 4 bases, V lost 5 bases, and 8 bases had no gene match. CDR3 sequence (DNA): TGTGCCAGCAGCCGAGGCGGGAGCCCTTACGAGCAGTACTTC. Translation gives CASSRGGSPYEQYF.

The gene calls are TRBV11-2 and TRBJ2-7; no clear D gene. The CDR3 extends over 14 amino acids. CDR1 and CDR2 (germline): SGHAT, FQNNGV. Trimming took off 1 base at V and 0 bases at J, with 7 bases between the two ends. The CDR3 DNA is TGTGCCAGCAGCTTAGGCCTCACCTCCTACGAGCAGTACTTC. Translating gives CASSLGLTSYEQYF.

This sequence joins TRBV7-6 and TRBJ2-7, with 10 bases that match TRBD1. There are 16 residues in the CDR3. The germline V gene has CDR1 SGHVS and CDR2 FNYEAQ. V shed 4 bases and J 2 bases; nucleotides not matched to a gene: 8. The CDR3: CASSSDPGQGTYEQYF. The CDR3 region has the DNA TGTGCCAGCAGCTCCGACCCGGGACAGGGGACCTACGAGCAGTACTTC.

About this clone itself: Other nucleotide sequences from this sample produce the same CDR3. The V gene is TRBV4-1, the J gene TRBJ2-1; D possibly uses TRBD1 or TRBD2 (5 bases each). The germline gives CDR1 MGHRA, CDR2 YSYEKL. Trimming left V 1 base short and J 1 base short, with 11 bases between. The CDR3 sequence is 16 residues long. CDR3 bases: TGCGCCAGCAGCCAAGGGACGGGGCCTTCCTACAATGAGCAGTTCTTC. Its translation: CASSQGTGPSYNEQFF.

The CDR3: CASSQDPLSEQFF. The CDR3 DNA follows: TGCGCCAGCAGCCAAGATCCCCTCAGTGAGCAGTTCTTC. V and J are TRBV4-3 and TRBJ2-1; D is unclear. V dropped 0 bases and J dropped 9 bases, with 9 bases sitting between them. Germline CDR1 and CDR2: LGHNA and YSLEER. The CDR3 is 13 residues long.

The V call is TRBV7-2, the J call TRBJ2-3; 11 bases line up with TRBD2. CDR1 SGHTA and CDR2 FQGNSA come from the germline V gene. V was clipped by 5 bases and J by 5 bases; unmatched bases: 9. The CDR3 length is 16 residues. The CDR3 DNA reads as TGTGCCAGCAGCCCCTTAGCGGGAGGGCCAGTAGATACGCAGTATTTT. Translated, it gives CASSPLAGGPVDTQYF. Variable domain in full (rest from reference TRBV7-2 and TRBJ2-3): GAGVSQSPSNKVTEKGKDVELRCDPISGHTALYWYRQSLGQGLEFLIYFQGNSAPDKSGLPSDRFSAERTGGSVSTLTIQRTQQEDSAVYLCASSPLAGGPVDTQYFGPGTRLTVL.